The 19 T cell receptor beta chains reported below all come from one sample, sequenced in a study of blood T cell repertoires in COVID-19. Assay used: immunoSEQ multiplex PCR; TCRdb lists only in-frame clones, some missing. Altogether 150,000 to 200,000 clones are present, roughly nine tenths being singletons, with the ten largest covering 0.99%. Material: peripheral blood. These TCRs come from a man younger than 35 with acute or convalescent COVID-19.

This rearrangement joins TRBV30 to TRBJ1-2; 10 bases line up with TRBD1. The CDR3 runs 12 residues. From germline, CDR1 is GTSNPN and CDR2 SVGIG (reference sequence). The V segment lost 8 bases and the J segment 3 bases; nucleotides outside the gene matches: 3. CDR3 DNA: TGTGCCAGACAGGGGGCGGACTATGGCTACACCTTC. Its translation: CARQGADYGYTF.

J is TRBJ1-1 and V is TRBV6-5; no clear D. Looked up from germline, CDR1 is MNHEY and CDR2 is SVGAGI. CDR3 size: 13 residues. V shed 7 bases and J shed 4 bases, with 13 bases lying between them. CDR3 in DNA: TGTGCCAGCACGGAGGGTCTCGGCACTGAAGCTTTCTTT. Translation gives CASTEGLGTEAFF.

This clone was seen a few times. This chain uses TRBV18 with TRBJ1-1; 9 nucleotides line up with TRBD1. The germline V gene encodes CDR1 KGHSH and CDR2 LQKENI. The CDR3 spans 15 residues. The V segment lost 2 bases and the J segment 11 bases; nucleotides outside the gene matches: 12. The CDR3 loop is CASSPYSGTGFDAFF. The DNA for the CDR3 is TGTGCCAGCTCACCATACTCCGGGACAGGGTTTGATGCTTTCTTT.

The V and J genes are TRBV3-1 (or the pseudogene TRBV3-2) and TRBJ1-6; D possibly corresponds to TRBD1 (6 bases). Trimming stripped 3 bases from V and 7 bases from J, with 10 bases between. Germline V CDR1 and CDR2: LGHDT, YNNKEL (reference sequence). The CDR3 is 14 residues long. CDR3 sequence reads: CASSHDRRNSPLHF. CDR3 in DNA: TGTGCCAGCAGCCACGACAGGAGGAATTCACCCCTCCACTTT.

The chain employs TRBV24-1 and TRBJ2-1; no reliable D call. The CDR3 has 13 amino acids. V lost 1 base and J lost 9, with 9 bases in between. Per the germline V gene, CDR1 is KGHDR and CDR2 is SFDVKD. CDR3 bases: TGTGCCACCAGTGATTTCCCGGGTCCTGAGCAGTTCTTC. It codes for CATSDFPGPEQFF.

The J gene is TRBJ2-1, the V gene TRBV5-1; 7 bases match TRBD2. Trimming cost V 4 bases and J 4 bases; bases outside gene matches: 5. CDR1 SGHRS and CDR2 YFSETQ come from the germline V gene. The CDR3 consists of 14 residues. The CDR3 loop reads CASSVTREYNEQFF. CDR3 nucleotide sequence: TGCGCCAGCAGCGTAACGCGGGAGTACAATGAGCAGTTCTTC.

This chain connects TRBV30 to TRBJ1-4, with D perhaps matching TRBD1 (6 bases). V was clipped by 7 bases and J by 2 bases, with 11 bases between them. CDR1 and CDR2 (germline): GTSNPN, SVGIG (reference sequence). The CDR3 spans 13 residues. The CDR3 DNA follows: TGTGCCTACAGGGATGTGACTAATGAAAAACTGTTTTTT. Encoded protein: CAYRDVTNEKLFF.

This clone was observed a handful of times. The J gene is TRBJ1-1, the V gene TRBV5-1; D is possibly TRBD1 (6 bases). V dropped 0 bases and J dropped 0 bases, with 30 bases sitting between them. Looked up from germline, CDR1 is SGHRS and CDR2 is YFSETQ. This CDR3 contains 22 residues. The CDR3 sequence is CASSLARGGGIQDGKMNTEAFF. CDR3 coding DNA: TGCGCCAGCAGCTTGGCCAGGGGAGGGGGAATTCAAGATGGGAAAATGAACACTGAAGCTTTCTTT.

This chain uses TRBV15 with TRBJ1-4, with 7 bases fitting TRBD1. The V gene end was trimmed by 2 bases and the J gene end by 4 bases; junction bases not matched to a gene: 1. The CDR3 has 14 residues. Germline V lookup: CDR1 LNHNV, CDR2 YYDKDF (reference sequence). This CDR3 is CATSRRQGNEKLFF. DNA of the CDR3: TGTGCCACCAGCAGACGACAGGGTAATGAAAAACTGTTTTTT.

The CDR3 nucleotides read TGTGCCAGCAGCGTAGGCGGGGGTGAAACTGAAGCTTTCTTT. Protein: CASSVGGGETEAFF. The rearrangement links TRBV9 to TRBJ1-1; possibly TRBD1 for D (5 bases). The germline V and J ends were trimmed by 0 bases and 5 bases, with 11 bases remaining between them. The CDR3 has 14 amino acids. Germline values: CDR1 SGDLS, CDR2 YYNGEE.

This clone has more than one count but fewer than ten. The V call is TRBV19, the J call TRBJ1-1; D may be TRBD1 (5 bases). Germline values: CDR1 LNHDA, CDR2 SQIVND (reference sequence). The CDR3 length is 15 residues. V was shortened by 4 bases and J by 2 bases, with 14 bases between the two germline ends. CDR3 DNA: TGTGCCAGTAGTAGACAGACGGCCCCCAACACTGAAGCTTTCTTT. Its protein is CASSRQTAPNTEAFF.

The table lists this clone with a few counts. The chain employs TRBV2 and TRBJ2-7; D is perhaps TRBD2 (5 bases). The CDR3 extends over 16 amino acids. In germline, CDR1 is SNHLY, CDR2 FYNNEI. Trimming took off 2 bases at V and 1 base at J, with 15 bases between the two ends. This chain's CDR3 is CASSELGSEESYEQYV. The CDR3 DNA reads as TGTGCCAGCAGTGAATTGGGTAGCGAGGAATCCTACGAGCAGTACGTC.

The rearrangement links TRBV4-1 to TRBJ1-1, with 7 positions matching TRBD1. Per germline, CDR1 MGHRA and CDR2 YSYEKL. The ends lost 1 base at V and 6 bases at J; junction bases unmatched: 8. The CDR3 sequence is 15 residues long. CDR3 sequence reads: CASSQGGGGAAEAFF. CDR3 sequence (DNA): TGCGCCAGCAGCCAAGGAGGGGGCGGGGCGGCTGAAGCTTTCTTT.

The rearrangement links TRBV6-2 or TRBV6-3 to TRBJ1-5; 8 nucleotides agree with TRBD1. V lost 2 bases, J lost 3 bases, and 12 bases stayed unmatched. The CDR3 runs 18 residues. The germline V gene encodes CDR1 MNHEY and CDR2 SVGEGT. This CDR3 is CASSYLQGVAGFNQPQHF. CDR3 DNA sequence: TGTGCCAGCAGTTACCTACAGGGGGTTGCGGGTTTCAATCAGCCCCAGCATTTT.

The V call is TRBV29-1, the J call TRBJ2-7; 8 bases line up with TRBD2. Germline V gene sequence: CDR1 SQVTM, CDR2 ANQGSEA. With 6 bases clipped from V and 0 bases from J, the junction kept 7 bases outside the gene matches. The CDR3 runs to 14 residues. The CDR3, as DNA: TGCAGCGTGCAGCGGGGGACTTTCTCCTACGAGCAGTACTTC. This gives the protein CSVQRGTFSYEQYF.

This clone was seen just once. The rearrangement links TRBV5-1 to TRBJ2-5, with D tentatively TRBD2 (6 bases). V was cut by 3 bases and J by 5 bases, with 14 bases left in between. The CDR3 spans 14 residues. Germline V gene sequence: CDR1 SGHRS, CDR2 YFSETQ. The CDR3 DNA reads TGCGCCAGCAGCTCGTACGGGGGTACCGAGACCCAGTACTTC. Its translation is CASSSYGGTETQYF.

J is TRBJ1-1 and V is TRBV4-1, with a weak D call TRBD1 (6 bases). The CDR3 extends over 14 amino acids. Trimming removed 2 bases from V and 6 bases from J, with 13 bases in between. CDR1 is MGHRA, CDR2 YSYEKL, per germline. The CDR3 reads CASSQPRQDSEAFF. CDR3 in DNA: TGCGCCAGCAGCCAACCCCGACAGGACTCTGAAGCTTTCTTT.

The chain links TRBV11-2 to TRBJ1-2, with 10 bases aligning to TRBD1. CDR1 and CDR2 from the germline V gene are SGHAT and FQNNGV. The J segment lost 5 bases and the V segment lost 5 bases, leaving 8 bases of the junction unmatched. The CDR3 totals 15 residues. The CDR3 sequence is CASSTRQGAQYGYTF. The CDR3 DNA sequence: TGTGCCAGCAGCACCCGACAGGGGGCTCAGTATGGCTACACCTTC. Drawing the rest from reference TRBV11-2 and TRBJ1-2, the complete variable domain is EAGVAQSPRYKIIEKRQSVAFWCNPISGHATLYWYQQILGQGPKLLIQFQNNGVVDDSQLPKDRFSAERLKGVDSTLKIQPAKLEDSAVYLCASSTRQGAQYGYTFGSGTRLTVV.

The rearrangement links TRBV25-1 to TRBJ1-2; D is unresolved. This CDR3 contains 13 residues. The V end was cut by 4 bases, the J end by 3 bases, with 9 bases between. Germline V gene sequence: CDR1 MGHDK, CDR2 SYGVNS. The DNA for the CDR3 is TGTGCCAGCAGTGGGCCAGGTTACTATGGCTACACCTTC. Translating it yields CASSGPGYYGYTF.